This T cell receptor (beta chain) originates from a study of vaccination effects on CD4 cells after COVID-19. The CDR3 runs 15 residues. With the ViraFEST assay, the study expanded antigen-specific CD4+ T cells using viral peptide pools, then sequenced them. With approximately ten days of culture completed, CD4+ T cells were isolated. Vaccinated recipients, who were negative for nucleocapsid antibodies, had no history of SARS-CoV-2 infection. Using immunoSEQ multiplex PCR, the repertoire was profiled, and TCRdb retains in-frame clones only, with some absent. The sample has under 70,000 clones, 60% to 80% seen once; the top ten hold roughly 3.5%. About this clone itself: The target antigen is unknown.

The TCR originated in a human donor who received a COVID-19 vaccine. Sample: CD4+ T cells from PBMCs cultured with HCoV-OC43 spike peptides, taken before COVID-19 vaccination. Noted subset: HCoV-OC43 spike overlapping peptide pool stimulation. The genes are TRBV21-1 and TRBJ2-5. TRBV21-1 is shown as a pseudogene. The chain's CDR3 is CASSKTKLQLRAQYF. Here the CDR3 DNA reads TGTGCCAGCAGCAAAACAAAATTACAGTTAAGGGCCCAGTACTTC.